This T cell receptor (beta chain) was obtained from a study of blood T cells in healthy people across ages. This clonotype has a handful of counts. A second about 7 to 12 cycle PCR used barcoded and J-beta primers. TCRdb redid the calling of the 5' RACE reads with MiXCR, one entry per CDR3 protein. The sample lists approximately 780,000 distinct CDR3 sequences; roughly 24% were seen once. This sample also belongs to another study, concerning T cells of mothers and their children.

Input material: blood. The receptor's source is a boy aged 5 to 17 in good health.

CDR3 region: CASSARGRCGQYF. In nucleotides, the CDR3 is TGCGCCAGCAGTGCGCGGGGGCGATGTGGGCAGTACTTC. The J gene is TRBJ2-5, the V gene TRBV23-1; a possible D gene is TRBD2 (7 bases). TRBV23-1 is flagged as an ORF with uncertain function. The CDR3 is 13 amino acids. Trimming removed 5 bases at V and 11 bases at J, with 18 bases between.